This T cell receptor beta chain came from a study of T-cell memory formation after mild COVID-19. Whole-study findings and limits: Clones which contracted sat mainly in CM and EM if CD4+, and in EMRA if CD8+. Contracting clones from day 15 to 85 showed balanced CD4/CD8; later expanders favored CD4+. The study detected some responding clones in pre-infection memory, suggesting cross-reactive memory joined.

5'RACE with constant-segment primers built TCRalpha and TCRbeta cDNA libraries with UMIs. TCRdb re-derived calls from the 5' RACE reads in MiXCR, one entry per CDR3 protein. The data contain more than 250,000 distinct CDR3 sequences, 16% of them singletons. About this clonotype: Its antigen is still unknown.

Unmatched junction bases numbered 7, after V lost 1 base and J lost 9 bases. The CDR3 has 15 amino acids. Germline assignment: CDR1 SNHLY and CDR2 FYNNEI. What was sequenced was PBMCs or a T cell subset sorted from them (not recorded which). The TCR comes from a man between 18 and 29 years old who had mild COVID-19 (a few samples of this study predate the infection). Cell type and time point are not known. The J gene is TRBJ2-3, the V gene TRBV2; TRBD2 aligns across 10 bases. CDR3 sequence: CASSEGTPGLATQYF. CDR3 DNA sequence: TGTGCCAGCAGTGAAGGGACCCCGGGACTAGCGACGCAGTATTTT.